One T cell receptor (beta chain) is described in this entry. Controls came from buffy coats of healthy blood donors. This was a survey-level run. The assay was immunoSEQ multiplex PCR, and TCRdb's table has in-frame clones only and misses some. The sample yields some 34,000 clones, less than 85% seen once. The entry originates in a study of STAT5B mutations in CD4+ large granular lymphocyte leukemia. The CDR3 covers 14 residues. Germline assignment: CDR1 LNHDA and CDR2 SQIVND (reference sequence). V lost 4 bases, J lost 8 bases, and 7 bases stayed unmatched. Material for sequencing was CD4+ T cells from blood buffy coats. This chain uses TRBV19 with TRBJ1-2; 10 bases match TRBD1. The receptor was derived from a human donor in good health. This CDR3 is CASSTPTGGNGYTF. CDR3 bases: TGTGCCAGTAGTACCCCGACAGGGGGCAACGGCTACACCTTC. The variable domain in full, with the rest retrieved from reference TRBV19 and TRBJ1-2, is DGGITQSPKYLFRKEGQNVTLSCEQNLNHDAMYWYRQDPGQGLRLIYYSQIVNDFQKGDIAEGYSVSREKKESFPLTVTSAQKNPTAFYLCASSTPTGGNGYTFGSGTRLTVV.